This TCR beta chain was captured by sequencing in a study of T cell responses to AZD1222 COVID-19 vaccine. Study conclusions and caveats: White British people made up most donors, females outnumbered males, and clonal diversity was possibly underestimated. Rises in breadth and depth of Spike-specific TCRs came after two AZD1222 doses. Researchers took repertoire samples only after the peak T cell response had come.

Comment on this clone: What it binds is not known.

The assay was immunoSEQ multiplex PCR, and TCRdb's table has in-frame clones only and misses some. The table includes 95,000 to 110,000 clones, less than 95% detected once. Trimming cost V 3 bases and J 6 bases, with 12 bases left between them. This CDR3 spans 14 amino acids. Per germline, CDR1 MNHEY and CDR2 SMNVEV (reference sequence). The TCR sequence derives from an adult in good health. The sequences come from peripheral blood, collected on day 0 of AZD1222 vaccination. The chain uses TRBV27 and TRBJ1-5; D is uncertain. CDR3 nucleotides: TGTGCCAGCAGTTTTTCGGGTGCGTCTCAGCCCCAGCATTTT. Translated, it gives CASSFSGASQPQHF.